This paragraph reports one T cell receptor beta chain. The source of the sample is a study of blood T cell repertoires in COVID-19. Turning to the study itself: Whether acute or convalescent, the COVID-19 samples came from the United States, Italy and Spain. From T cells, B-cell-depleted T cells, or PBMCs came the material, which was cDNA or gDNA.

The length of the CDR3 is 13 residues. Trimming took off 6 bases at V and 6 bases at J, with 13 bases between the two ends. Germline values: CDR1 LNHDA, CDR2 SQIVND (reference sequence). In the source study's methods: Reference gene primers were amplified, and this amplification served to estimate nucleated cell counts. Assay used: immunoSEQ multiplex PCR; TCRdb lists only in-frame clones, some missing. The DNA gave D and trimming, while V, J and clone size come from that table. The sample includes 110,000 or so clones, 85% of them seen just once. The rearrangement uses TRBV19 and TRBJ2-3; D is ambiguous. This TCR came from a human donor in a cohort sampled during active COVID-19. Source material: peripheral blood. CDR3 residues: CASRALEADTQYF. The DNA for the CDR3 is TGTGCCAGTAGGGCTCTAGAGGCGGATACGCAGTATTTT. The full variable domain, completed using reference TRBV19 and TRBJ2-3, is DGGITQSPKYLFRKEGQNVTLSCEQNLNHDAMYWYRQDPGQGLRLIYYSQIVNDFQKGDIAEGYSVSREKKESFPLTVTSAQKNPTAFYLCASRALEADTQYFGPGTRLTVL.